What follows describes a single TCR beta chain. This clonotype came up many times. What antigen it recognizes has not been identified. The input lacks base qualities; no much larger clone sits a single base away. Sequenced using an Illumina NovaSeq 6000. Using 5'RACE with constant-segment primers, TCRalpha and TCRbeta cDNA libraries were constructed, with sample barcodes and unique molecular identifiers added in the process. Trizol reagent was used to extract RNA from every sample. Amplification of the libraries took two PCR steps, and the second step added a second sample barcode plus Illumina TruSeq adapters. The libraries were sequenced on an Illumina NovaSeq using 2 x 150 bp paired-end reads. On the authors' methods: With migec v1.2.7, reads were demultiplexed and then collapsed into UMI-guided consensus sequences. Using mixcr v2.1.11, UMI consensuses were aligned to TRA and TRB V and J templates and then assembled into clonotypes. Expanded or contracted clonotypes were those called significant by both edgeR and NoisET, with noise models trained on biological replicates. For edgeR calls, a false discovery rate-adjusted p below 0.01 and a log2 fold-change threshold of 1 were applied. As an exploratory analysis of dynamics, max-normalized trajectories of the 1000 most abundant clonotypes were examined with PCA combined with hierarchical clustering. Separately sequenced CD4+ and CD8+ repertoires were used to assign a CD4 or CD8 phenotype to each responding clone. TCRdb handled the public reads itself, with Q25 trimming in fastp and clone calling in MiXCR, and kept productive beta chains. Every CDR3 protein is listed once, alongside the most common genes and DNA of its rows. The V and J calls were not made by the authors but by TCRdb's processing. For this sample the table gives under 600,000 distinct CDR3 sequences, of which 20% to 25% were detected only once. The ten largest clones capture under 8.5% of the sample.

The data derive from a study of T-cell memory formation after mild COVID-19 (dated by TCRdb to about 2021). A note on the overall study: Most TCR sequence clusters were specific to one of the two donors. In two donors, T-cell clones that expanded and contracted after mild COVID-19 were followed by sequencing TCRalpha and TCRbeta repertoires longitudinally. Two young, previously healthy adult volunteers made up the cohort, one male and one female.

Study-wide conclusions, independent of this receptor: Clones that contracted from day 15 to 85 showed balanced CD4/CD8 phenotypes, whereas a second wave of clones that expanded from day 15 to 37 leaned towards CD4+. Some responding clones were detected in pre-infection memory, which suggested that pre-existing cross-reactive memory T cells had joined the SARS-CoV-2 response. The study included only a couple of mild cases, and larger cohorts that include severe cases with pre-infection samples were judged to be necessary. SARS-CoV-2 specificity was not confirmed for the second-wave clones peaking on day 37. Contracting CD4+ clones turned up mainly in the CM and EM memory subsets, whereas EMRA was where CD8+ clones were enriched.

CDR1 and CDR2 (SEHNR, FQNEAQ) derive from the germline V gene (reference sequence). The CDR3 numbers 14 residues from cysteine through phenylalanine. The only DNA kept is the CDR3, 42 bases in frame from the first base. V ends up 3 bases short and J 5 bases short, with an unmatched junction base count of 6. Ficoll-Paque density gradient centrifugation was used to isolate PBMCs. The rearrangement joined TRBV7-9 to TRBJ1-1, and TRBD1 aligns with 7 junction nucleotides. Sequencing input: PBMCs or a T cell subset sorted from them (not recorded which). This TCR derives from an adult woman who had mild COVID-19 (a few samples of this study predate the infection). The sample titles of this study are shuffled in the database, so cell type and time point are left out; the donor was told from shared clones. The base sequence is TGTGCCAGCAGCTTCCAGGGGGGGGAAACTGAAGCTTTCTTT. Its coded protein is CASSFQGGETEAFF.